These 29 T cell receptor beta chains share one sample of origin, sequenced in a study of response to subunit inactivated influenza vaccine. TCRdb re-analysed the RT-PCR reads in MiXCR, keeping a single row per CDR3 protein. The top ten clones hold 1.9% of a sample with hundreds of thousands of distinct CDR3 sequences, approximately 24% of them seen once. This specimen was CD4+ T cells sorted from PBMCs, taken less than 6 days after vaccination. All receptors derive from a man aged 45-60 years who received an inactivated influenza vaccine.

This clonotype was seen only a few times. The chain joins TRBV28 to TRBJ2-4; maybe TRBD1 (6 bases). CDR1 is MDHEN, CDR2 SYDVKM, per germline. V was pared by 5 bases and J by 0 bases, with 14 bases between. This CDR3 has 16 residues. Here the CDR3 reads CASSPRTALAKNIQYF. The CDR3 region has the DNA TGTGCCAGCAGTCCCAGGACAGCCCTAGCCAAAAACATTCAGTACTTC.

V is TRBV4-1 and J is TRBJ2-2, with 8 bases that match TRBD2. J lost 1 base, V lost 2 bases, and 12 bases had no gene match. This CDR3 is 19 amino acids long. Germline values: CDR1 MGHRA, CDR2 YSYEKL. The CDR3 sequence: CASSQIAGRLRENTGELFF. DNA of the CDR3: TGCGCCAGCAGCCAAATAGCGGGGAGGCTTCGTGAGAACACCGGGGAGCTGTTTTTT.

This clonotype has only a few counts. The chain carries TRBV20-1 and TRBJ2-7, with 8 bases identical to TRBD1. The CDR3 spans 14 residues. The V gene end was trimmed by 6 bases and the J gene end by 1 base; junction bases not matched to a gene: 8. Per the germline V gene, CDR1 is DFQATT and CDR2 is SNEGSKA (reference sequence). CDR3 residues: CSAQNRDRSYEQYF. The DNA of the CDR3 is TGCAGTGCCCAGAACCGGGACAGGTCCTACGAGCAGTACTTC.

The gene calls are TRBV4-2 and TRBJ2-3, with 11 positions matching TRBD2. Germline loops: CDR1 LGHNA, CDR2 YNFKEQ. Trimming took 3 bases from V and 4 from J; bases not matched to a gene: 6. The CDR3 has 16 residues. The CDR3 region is CASSQYSGGASDTQYF. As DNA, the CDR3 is TGTGCCAGCAGCCAGTATAGCGGGGGGGCTTCAGATACGCAGTATTTT.

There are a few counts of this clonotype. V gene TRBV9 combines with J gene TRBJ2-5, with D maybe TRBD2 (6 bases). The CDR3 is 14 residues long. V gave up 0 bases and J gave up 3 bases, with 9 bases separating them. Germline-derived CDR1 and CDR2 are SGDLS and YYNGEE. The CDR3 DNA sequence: TGTGCCAGCAGCGTAGGGGTAGCGGAAGAGACCCAGTACTTC. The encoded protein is CASSVGVAEETQYF.

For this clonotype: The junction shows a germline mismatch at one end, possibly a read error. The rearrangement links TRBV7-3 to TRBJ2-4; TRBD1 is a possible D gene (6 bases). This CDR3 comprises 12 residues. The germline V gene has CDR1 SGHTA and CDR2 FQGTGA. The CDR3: CASSITGSIQYF. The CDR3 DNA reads TGTGCCAGCAGCATAACAGGGTCCATTCAGTACTTC.

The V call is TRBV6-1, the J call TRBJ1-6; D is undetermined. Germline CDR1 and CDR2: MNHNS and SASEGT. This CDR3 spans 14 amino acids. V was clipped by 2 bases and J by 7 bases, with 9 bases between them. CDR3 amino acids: CASSEKLGNSPLHF. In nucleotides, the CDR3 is TGTGCCAGCAGTGAAAAATTGGGAAATTCACCCCTCCACTTT.

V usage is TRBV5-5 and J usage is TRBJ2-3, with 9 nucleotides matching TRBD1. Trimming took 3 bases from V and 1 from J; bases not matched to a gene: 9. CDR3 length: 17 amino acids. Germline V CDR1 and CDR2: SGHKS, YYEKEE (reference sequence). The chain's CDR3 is CASSSLPRTGGTDTQYF. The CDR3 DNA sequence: TGTGCCAGCAGCTCCTTACCTCGGACAGGGGGCACAGATACGCAGTATTTT.

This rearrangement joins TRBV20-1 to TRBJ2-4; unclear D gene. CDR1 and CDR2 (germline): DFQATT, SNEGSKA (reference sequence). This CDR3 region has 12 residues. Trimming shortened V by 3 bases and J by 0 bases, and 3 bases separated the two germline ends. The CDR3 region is CSARTAKNIQYF. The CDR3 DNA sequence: TGCAGTGCTAGGACAGCCAAAAACATTCAGTACTTC.

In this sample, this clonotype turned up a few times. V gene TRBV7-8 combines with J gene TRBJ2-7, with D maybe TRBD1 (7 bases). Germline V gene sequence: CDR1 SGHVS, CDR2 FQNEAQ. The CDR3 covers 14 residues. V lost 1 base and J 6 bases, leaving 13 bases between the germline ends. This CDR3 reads CASSLVPQGGEQYF. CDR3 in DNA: TGTGCCAGCAGCTTAGTGCCCCAGGGGGGCGAGCAGTACTTC.

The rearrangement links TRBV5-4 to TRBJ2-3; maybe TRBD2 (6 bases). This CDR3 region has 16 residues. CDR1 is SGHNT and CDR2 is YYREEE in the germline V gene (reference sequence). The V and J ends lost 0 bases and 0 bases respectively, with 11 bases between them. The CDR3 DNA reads TGTGCCAGCAGCTTGGTAGTGGGAGGCAGCACAGATACGCAGTATTTT. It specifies CASSLVVGGSTDTQYF.

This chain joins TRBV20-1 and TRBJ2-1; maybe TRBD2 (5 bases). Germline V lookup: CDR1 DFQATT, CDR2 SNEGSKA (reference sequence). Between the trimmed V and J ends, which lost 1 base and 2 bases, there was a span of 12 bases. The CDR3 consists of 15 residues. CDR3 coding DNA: TGCAGTGCTAGAGGGGCTAGCCGGACCTACAATGAGCAGTTCTTC. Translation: CSARGASRTYNEQFF.

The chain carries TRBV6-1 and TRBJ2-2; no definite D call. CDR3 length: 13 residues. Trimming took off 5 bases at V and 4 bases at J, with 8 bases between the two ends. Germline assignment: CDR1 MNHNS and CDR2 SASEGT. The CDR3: CASSTPATGELFF. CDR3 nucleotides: TGTGCCAGCAGTACACCCGCCACCGGGGAGCTGTTTTTT.

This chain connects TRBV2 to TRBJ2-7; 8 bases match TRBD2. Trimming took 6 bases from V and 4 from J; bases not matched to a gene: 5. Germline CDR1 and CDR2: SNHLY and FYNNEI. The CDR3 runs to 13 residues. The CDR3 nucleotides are TGTGCCAGCAGCCGGGAGGGCCAGTACGAGCAGTACTTC. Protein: CASSREGQYEQYF.

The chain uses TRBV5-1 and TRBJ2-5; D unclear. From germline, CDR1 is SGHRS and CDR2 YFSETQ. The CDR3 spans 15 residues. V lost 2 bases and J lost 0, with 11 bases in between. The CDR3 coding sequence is TGCGCCAGCAGCTTCGGTGGTTCGTACCAAGAGACCCAGTACTTC. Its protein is CASSFGGSYQETQYF.

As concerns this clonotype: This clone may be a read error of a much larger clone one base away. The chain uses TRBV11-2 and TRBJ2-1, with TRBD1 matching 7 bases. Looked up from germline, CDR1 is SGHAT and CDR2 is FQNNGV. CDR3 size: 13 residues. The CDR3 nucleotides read TGTGCCAGCAGCGGGGACAGAAACAATGAGGAGTTCTTC. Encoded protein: CASSGDRNNEEFF.

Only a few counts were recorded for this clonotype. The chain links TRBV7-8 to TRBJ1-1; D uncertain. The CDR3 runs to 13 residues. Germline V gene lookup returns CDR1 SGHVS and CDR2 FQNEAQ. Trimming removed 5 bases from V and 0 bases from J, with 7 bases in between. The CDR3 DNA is TGTGCCAGCAGCGTAAAATTGAACACTGAAGCTTTCTTT. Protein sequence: CASSVKLNTEAFF.

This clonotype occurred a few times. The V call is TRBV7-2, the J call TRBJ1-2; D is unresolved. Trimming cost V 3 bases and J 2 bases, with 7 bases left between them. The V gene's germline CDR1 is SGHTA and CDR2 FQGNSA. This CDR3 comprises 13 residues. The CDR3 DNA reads TGTGCCAGCAGCTTTGTCATCAACTATGGCTACACCTTC. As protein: CASSFVINYGYTF.

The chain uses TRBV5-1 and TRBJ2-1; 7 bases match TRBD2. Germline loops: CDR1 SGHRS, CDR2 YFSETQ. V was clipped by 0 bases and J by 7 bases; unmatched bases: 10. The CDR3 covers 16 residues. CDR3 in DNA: TGCGCCAGCAGCTTGGGTTATTTAGCGGGTGGGAATGAGCAGTTCTTC. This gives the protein CASSLGYLAGGNEQFF. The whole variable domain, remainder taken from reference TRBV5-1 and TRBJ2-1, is KAGVTQTPRYLIKTRGQQVTLSCSPISGHRSVSWYQQTPGQGLQFLFEYFSETQRNKGNFPGRFSGRQFSNSRSEMNVSTLELGDSALYLCASSLGYLAGGNEQFFGPGTRLTVL.

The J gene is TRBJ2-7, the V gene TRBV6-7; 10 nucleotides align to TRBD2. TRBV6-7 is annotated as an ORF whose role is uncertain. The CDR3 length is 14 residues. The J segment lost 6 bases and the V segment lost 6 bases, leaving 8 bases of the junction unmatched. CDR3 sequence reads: CASSLLGLALEQYF. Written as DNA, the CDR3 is TGTGCCAGCAGCCTACTGGGACTAGCGCTCGAGCAGTACTTC.

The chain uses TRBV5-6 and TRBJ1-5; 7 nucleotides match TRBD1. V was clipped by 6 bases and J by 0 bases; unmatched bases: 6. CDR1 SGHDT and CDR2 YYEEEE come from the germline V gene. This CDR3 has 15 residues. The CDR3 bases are TGTGCCAGCAAAAGGACAGGCGTTAGCAATCAGCCCCAGCATTTT. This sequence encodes CASKRTGVSNQPQHF.

The CDR3 coding sequence is TGTGCCTCCTGTCGAGCGGGATCTGAGCAAGAGACCCAGTACTTC. This translates into CASCRAGSEQETQYF. V is TRBV10-3 and J is TRBJ2-5; TRBD2 agrees at 7 bases. Trimming took 11 bases from V and 2 from J; bases not matched to a gene: 14. The CDR3 has 15 residues. Looked up from germline, CDR1 is ENHRY and CDR2 is SYGVKD.

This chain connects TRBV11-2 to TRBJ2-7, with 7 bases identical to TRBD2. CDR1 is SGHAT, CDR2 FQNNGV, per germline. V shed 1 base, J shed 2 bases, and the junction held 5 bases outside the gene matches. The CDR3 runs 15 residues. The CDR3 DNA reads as TGTGCCAGCAGCTTAGGGGCTAGCGGCCCCTACGAGCAGTACTTC. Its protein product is CASSLGASGPYEQYF.

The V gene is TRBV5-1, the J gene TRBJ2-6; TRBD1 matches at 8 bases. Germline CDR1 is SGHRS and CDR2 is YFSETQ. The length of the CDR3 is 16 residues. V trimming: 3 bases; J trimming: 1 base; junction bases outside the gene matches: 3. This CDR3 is CASSSDRGSGANVLTF. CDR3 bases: TGCGCCAGCAGCTCTGACAGGGGATCTGGGGCCAACGTCCTGACTTTC.

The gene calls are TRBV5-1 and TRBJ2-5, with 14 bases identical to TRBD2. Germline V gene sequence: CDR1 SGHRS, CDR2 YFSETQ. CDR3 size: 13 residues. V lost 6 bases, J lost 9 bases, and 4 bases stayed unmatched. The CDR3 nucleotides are TGCGCCAGCACCGGGACTAGCGGGAGTGCCCAGTACTTC. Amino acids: CASTGTSGSAQYF. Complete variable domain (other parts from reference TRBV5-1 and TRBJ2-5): KAGVTQTPRYLIKTRGQQVTLSCSPISGHRSVSWYQQTPGQGLQFLFEYFSETQRNKGNFPGRFSGRQFSNSRSEMNVSTLELGDSALYLCASTGTSGSAQYFGPGTRLLVL.

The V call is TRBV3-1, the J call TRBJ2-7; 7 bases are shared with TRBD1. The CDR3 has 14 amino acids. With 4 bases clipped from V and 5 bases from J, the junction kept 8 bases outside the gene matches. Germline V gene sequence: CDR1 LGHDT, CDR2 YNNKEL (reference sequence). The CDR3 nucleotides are TGTGCCAGCAGCCGGTTAGGGGGCTGGGACGAGCAGTACTTC. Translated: CASSRLGGWDEQYF.

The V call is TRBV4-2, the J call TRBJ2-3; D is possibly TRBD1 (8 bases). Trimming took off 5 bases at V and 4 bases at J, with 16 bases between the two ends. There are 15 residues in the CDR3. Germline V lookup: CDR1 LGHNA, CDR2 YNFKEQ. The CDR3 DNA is TGTGCCAGCAGCTCCCGGACAGGGAGGGCAGATACGCAGTATTTT. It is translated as CASSSRTGRADTQYF.

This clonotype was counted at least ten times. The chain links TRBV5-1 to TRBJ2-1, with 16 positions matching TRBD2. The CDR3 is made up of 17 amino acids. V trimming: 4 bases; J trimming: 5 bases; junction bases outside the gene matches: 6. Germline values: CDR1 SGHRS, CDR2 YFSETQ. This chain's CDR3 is CASSTGLAGGPNNEQFF. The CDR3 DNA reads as TGCGCCAGCAGCACGGGACTAGCGGGAGGGCCCAACAATGAGCAGTTCTTC. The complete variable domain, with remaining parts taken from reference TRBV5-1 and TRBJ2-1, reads KAGVTQTPRYLIKTRGQQVTLSCSPISGHRSVSWYQQTPGQGLQFLFEYFSETQRNKGNFPGRFSGRQFSNSRSEMNVSTLELGDSALYLCASSTGLAGGPNNEQFFGPGTRLTVL.

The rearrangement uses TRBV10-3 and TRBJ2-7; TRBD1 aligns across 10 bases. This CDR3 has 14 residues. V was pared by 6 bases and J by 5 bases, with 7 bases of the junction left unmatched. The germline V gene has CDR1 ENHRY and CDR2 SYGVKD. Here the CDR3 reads CAISLDRGRNEQYF. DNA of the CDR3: TGTGCCATCAGCCTCGACAGGGGGCGCAACGAGCAGTACTTC.